What follows are 21 T cell receptor beta chains derived from one specimen sequenced in a study of T-cell reconstitution after alpha-beta-depleted transplantation in children. Preparation of the TCRbeta library involved a method that used unique molecular identifiers. TCRdb re-derived calls from the PCR reads in MiXCR, one entry per CDR3 protein. The data show around 420,000 distinct CDR3 sequences, 15% to 20% seen once. This sample comprised PBMCs, mostly from graft donor cells, obtained 360 days after TCRalphabeta/CD19-depleted stem cell transplant. Receptors were obtained from a boy in the first two years of life who had a stem cell transplant for Wiskott-Aldrich syndrome, so the T cells may come from the graft donor.

The CDR3, as DNA: TGTGCCAGCAGTTTCAATAGCGGGGGGGCTTGGTACTTC. It encodes CASSFNSGGAWYF. The rearrangement links TRBV12-3 or TRBV12-4 to TRBJ2-7; TRBD2 aligns across 11 bases. This CDR3 comprises 13 residues. The trim removed 3 bases at V and 12 bases at J, leaving 7 bases unmatched.

This clonotype was observed a few times. The J gene is TRBJ2-3, the V gene TRBV7-2; TRBD1 is a possible D gene (5 bases). The CDR3 consists of 14 residues. Trimming shortened V by 0 bases and J by 3 bases, and 7 bases separated the two germline ends. In germline, CDR1 is SGHTA, CDR2 FQGNSA. The CDR3 DNA is TGTGCCAGCAGCTTAGCTACAGGTACAGATACGCAGTATTTT. Translating it yields CASSLATGTDTQYF.

The gene calls are TRBV3-1 and TRBJ2-5; D gene uncertain. Trimming removed 1 base from V and 1 base from J, with 7 bases in between. The germline CDR1 and CDR2 sequences are LGHDT and YNNKEL (reference sequence). This CDR3 has 14 amino acids. As DNA, the CDR3 is TGTGCCAGCAGCCAAGTCTGGGGCCAAGAGACCCAGTACTTC. Translated: CASSQVWGQETQYF.

This clonotype was observed a few times. V is TRBV12-3 or TRBV12-4 and J is TRBJ2-2, with TRBD2 as a possible D gene (5 bases). The CDR3 extends over 17 amino acids. With 3 bases removed from V and 0 bases from J, the gap between germline ends came to 14 bases. DNA for the CDR3: TGTGCCAGCAGTTTCTCCGGGAATCGCGCGAACACCGGGGAGCTGTTTTTT. Residues: CASSFSGNRANTGELFF.

The chain carries TRBV10-3 and TRBJ1-2; no reliable D call. Trimming took 0 bases from V and 5 from J, leaving 4 bases between them. CDR1 and CDR2 (germline): ENHRY, SYGVKD. This CDR3 comprises 12 residues. DNA of the CDR3: TGTGCCATCAGTGAGTCGGGTTATGGCTACACCTTC. Protein product: CAISESGYGYTF.

This chain uses TRBV4-3 with TRBJ2-2; D is possibly TRBD1 or TRBD2 (5 bases each). Germline values: CDR1 LGHNA, CDR2 YSLEER. Trimming left V 0 bases short and J 13 bases short, with 12 bases between. There are 13 residues in the CDR3. The CDR3 coding sequence is TGCGCCAGCAGCCAAGATTCCGGGACGAGGCTGTTTTTT. It specifies CASSQDSGTRLFF.

The chain links TRBV2 to TRBJ2-7, with D hard to call. The germline V and J ends were trimmed by 7 bases and 3 bases, with 7 bases remaining between them. CDR3 size: 11 residues. Germline V gene lookup returns CDR1 SNHLY and CDR2 FYNNEI. The CDR3 loop reads CASMSNYEQYF. DNA for the CDR3: TGTGCCAGCATGTCGAACTACGAGCAGTACTTC.

Comments on this clonotype: Because it lacks the conserved phenylalanine or tryptophan at the end, this CDR3 is likely a read error. This chain joins TRBV24-1 and TRBJ2-3; D is perhaps TRBD1 or TRBD2 (5 bases each). The CDR3 runs 16 residues. Germline V gene sequence: CDR1 KGHDR, CDR2 SFDVKD. Trimming cost V 2 bases and J 5 bases, with 16 bases left between them. In DNA form, the CDR3 reads TGTGCCACCAGTGATTCCAGAGGGGCTTACGGAGATACGCAGTATGTT. Its translation: CATSDSRGAYGDTQYV.

This clonotype was counted a few times. The J gene is TRBJ2-7, the V gene TRBV24-1; TRBD1 aligns across 7 bases. This CDR3 is built from 14 residues. V shed 5 bases and J 2 bases; nucleotides not matched to a gene: 5. Germline V gene lookup returns CDR1 KGHDR and CDR2 SFDVKD. CDR3 in amino acids: CATSASDRAYEQYF. DNA for the CDR3: TGTGCCACCAGTGCTTCTGACAGGGCCTACGAGCAGTACTTC.

The sample holds a few counts of this clonotype. The rearrangement uses TRBV7-2 and TRBJ2-3, with a weak D call TRBD2 (7 bases). The V gene lost 1 base and the J gene lost 3 bases, with 17 bases spanning the gap. The CDR3 totals 17 residues. Germline assignment: CDR1 SGHTA and CDR2 FQGNSA. The CDR3 reads CASSLVFRGARTDTQYF. Written as DNA, the CDR3 is TGTGCCAGCAGCTTAGTGTTCCGGGGGGCAAGGACAGATACGCAGTATTTT.

This clonotype was observed a few times. The rearrangement joins TRBV5-1 to TRBJ2-5, with 8 bases that match TRBD2. The length of the CDR3 is 15 residues. The V gene's germline CDR1 is SGHRS and CDR2 YFSETQ. Trimming took 3 bases from V and 4 from J; bases not matched to a gene: 8. The CDR3 region is CASSWTGGPSETQYF. CDR3 coding DNA: TGCGCCAGCAGCTGGACGGGGGGGCCATCAGAGACCCAGTACTTC.

This clonotype has only a few counts. The chain combines TRBV18 with TRBJ1-1, with TRBD1 matching over 7 bases. The V segment lost 3 bases and the J segment 1 base; nucleotides outside the gene matches: 5. CDR1 and CDR2 from the germline V gene are KGHSH and LQKENI. The CDR3 spans 15 residues. CDR3 sequence reads: CASSPLGQANTEAFF. The CDR3 nucleotides read TGTGCCAGCTCACCCTTAGGACAGGCGAACACTGAAGCTTTCTTT. Looking up the rest from reference TRBV18 and TRBJ1-1 gives the full variable domain: NAGVMQNPRHLVRRRGQEARLRCSPMKGHSHVYWYRQLPEEGLKFMVYLQKENIIDESGMPKERFSAEFPKEGPSILRIQQVVRGDSAAYFCASSPLGQANTEAFFGQGTRLTVV.

In nucleotides, the CDR3 is TGTGCCAGCAGCCAACGGACAGGGGGAAACACCATATATTTT. Its translation is CASSQRTGGNTIYF. V and J are TRBV2 and TRBJ1-3, with 8 positions matching TRBD1. The CDR3 contains 14 residues. With 6 bases clipped from V and 4 bases from J, the junction kept 5 bases outside the gene matches. Per the germline V gene, CDR1 is SNHLY and CDR2 is FYNNEI.

The rearrangement joins TRBV20-1 to TRBJ2-1, with 9 bases aligning to TRBD1. V lost 6 bases and J lost 6; bases outside the gene matches: 15. The germline V gene has CDR1 DFQATT and CDR2 SNEGSKA (reference sequence). CDR3 length: 16 amino acids. The CDR3 bases are TGCAGTGCCAAACTCCATCCGGGACAGGGACCCAATGAGCAGTTCTTC. As protein: CSAKLHPGQGPNEQFF.

This clonotype has a handful of counts. The V gene is TRBV27, the J gene TRBJ2-1, with D unclear. Germline V gives CDR1 MNHEY, CDR2 SMNVEV (reference sequence). The CDR3 spans 17 residues. V dropped 2 bases and J dropped 0 bases, with 14 bases sitting between them. CDR3 protein: CASSLSPGTGSYNEQFF. CDR3 nucleotide sequence: TGTGCCAGCAGTTTAAGCCCTGGAACGGGCTCCTACAATGAGCAGTTCTTC.

This clonotype was picked up a small number of times. CDR3 coding DNA: TGTGCCAGCAGTCCCCCGGGACAGGGAATGGTGCCCCTCCACTTT. Its translation: CASSPPGQGMVPLHF. The chain carries TRBV25-1 and TRBJ1-6, with TRBD1 identical over 9 bases. V lost 5 bases and J lost 13; bases outside the gene matches: 12. Germline CDR1 and CDR2: MGHDK and SYGVNS. CDR3 length: 15 residues.

The sample holds a few counts of this clonotype. The chain employs TRBV6-1 and TRBJ1-6, with D perhaps TRBD1 (5 bases). Trimming took off 6 bases at V and 6 bases at J, with 21 bases between the two ends. The CDR3 runs to 17 residues. CDR1 is MNHNS and CDR2 is SASEGT in the germline V gene. The CDR3 sequence: CASSFRVQGSGNSPLHF. CDR3 in DNA: TGTGCCAGCAGCTTCCGGGTCCAGGGTTCGGGTAATTCACCCCTCCACTTT.

This clonotype has a handful of counts. The chain couples TRBV6-5 to TRBJ2-2, with TRBD2 as a possible D gene (5 bases). The CDR3 has 14 amino acids. Trimming stripped 3 bases from V and 3 bases from J, with 8 bases between. CDR1 is MNHEY and CDR2 is SVGAGI in the germline V gene. The CDR3 nucleotides are TGTGCCAGCAGTTATGGACTCTACACCGGGGAGCTGTTTTTT. It yields the protein CASSYGLYTGELFF.

This chain links TRBV5-1 with TRBJ2-7; TRBD2 agrees at 11 bases. Germline CDR1 reads SGHRS; CDR2 reads YFSETQ. CDR3 length: 15 amino acids. V lost 5 bases to trimming and J lost 2 bases; unmatched junction nucleotides: 6. CDR3 in DNA: TGCGCCAGCAGAACCGGGACTAGCGGTCCCTACGAGCAGTACTTC. This sequence encodes CASRTGTSGPYEQYF.

This clonotype was detected only a few times. V is TRBV5-1 and J is TRBJ2-2, with 8 nucleotides matching TRBD2. The CDR3 consists of 16 residues. The junction had 8 bases not matched to a gene; V was cut back by 3 bases and J by 4 bases. Per germline, CDR1 SGHRS and CDR2 YFSETQ. CDR3 region: CASSSPSGGTTGELFF. DNA for the CDR3: TGCGCCAGCAGCTCCCCCAGCGGGGGAACCACCGGGGAGCTGTTTTTT.

The chain recombines TRBV5-1 with TRBJ2-5; a weak D match, TRBD2 (6 bases). V shed 1 base and J shed 4 bases, with 11 bases lying between them. The germline V gene encodes CDR1 SGHRS and CDR2 YFSETQ. The CDR3 is 14 residues long. The CDR3 spells CASSLRAGRETQYF. The CDR3 bases are TGCGCCAGCAGCTTGAGGGCGGGGCGAGAGACCCAGTACTTC.